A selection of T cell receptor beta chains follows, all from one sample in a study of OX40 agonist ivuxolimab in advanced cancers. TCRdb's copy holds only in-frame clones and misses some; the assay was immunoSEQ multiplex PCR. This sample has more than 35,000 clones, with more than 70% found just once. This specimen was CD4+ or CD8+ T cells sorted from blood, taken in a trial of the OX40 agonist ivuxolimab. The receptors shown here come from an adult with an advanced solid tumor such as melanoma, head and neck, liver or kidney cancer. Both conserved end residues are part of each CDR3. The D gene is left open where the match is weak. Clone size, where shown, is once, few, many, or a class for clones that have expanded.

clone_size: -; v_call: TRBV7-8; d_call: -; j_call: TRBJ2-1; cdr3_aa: CASSLKWFYNEQFF; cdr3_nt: TGTGCCAGCAGCTTAAAGTGGTTCTACAATGAGCAGTTCTTC
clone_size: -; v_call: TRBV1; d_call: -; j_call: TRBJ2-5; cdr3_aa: CTSSEKPDKETQYF; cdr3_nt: TGCACCAGCAGCGAAAAACCTGATAAGGAGACCCAGTACTTC
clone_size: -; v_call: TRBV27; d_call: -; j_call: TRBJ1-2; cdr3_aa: CASSLVPGDFGYTF; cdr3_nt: TGTGCCAGCAGTTTAGTACCAGGGGACTTCGGCTACACCTTC
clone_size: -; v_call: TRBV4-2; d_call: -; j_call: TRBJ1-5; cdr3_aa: CASSQEGYSNQPQHF; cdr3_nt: TGTGCCAGCAGCCAGGAGGGATATAGCAATCAGCCCCAGCATTTT
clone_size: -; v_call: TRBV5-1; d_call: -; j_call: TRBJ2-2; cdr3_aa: CASSLLETGTGELFF; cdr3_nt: TGCGCCAGCAGCCTCTTGGAAACTGGGACCGGGGAGCTGTTTTTT
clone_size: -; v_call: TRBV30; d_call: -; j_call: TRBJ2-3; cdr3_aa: CAWGLGGTDTQYF; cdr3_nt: TGTGCCTGGGGACTAGGGGGGACAGATACGCAGTATTTT
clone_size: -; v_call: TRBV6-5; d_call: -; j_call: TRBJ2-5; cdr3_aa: CAGKGGETQYF; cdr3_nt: TGTGCCGGGAAGGGTGGGGAGACCCAGTACTTC
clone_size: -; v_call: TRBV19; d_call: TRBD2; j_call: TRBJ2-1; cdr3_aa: CASSRLGLAENNEQFF; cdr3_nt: TGTGCCAGTAGTCGCTTGGGACTAGCGGAAAACAATGAGCAGTTCTTC
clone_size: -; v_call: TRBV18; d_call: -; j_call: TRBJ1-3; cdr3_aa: CATLPDSSGNTIYF; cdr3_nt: TGTGCCACCTTACCCGATAGCTCTGGAAACACCATATATTTT
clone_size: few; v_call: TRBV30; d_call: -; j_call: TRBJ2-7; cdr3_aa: CAWSKKGAGEQYF; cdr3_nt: TGTGCCTGGAGTAAAAAAGGGGCGGGAGAGCAGTACTTC
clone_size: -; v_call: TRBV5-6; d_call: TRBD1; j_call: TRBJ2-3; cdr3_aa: CASSSDRGDTQYF; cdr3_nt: TGTGCCAGCAGCTCGGACAGGGGGGATACGCAGTATTTT
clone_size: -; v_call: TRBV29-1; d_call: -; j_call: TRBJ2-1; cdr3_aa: CSVEVRGGTGRSYNEQFF; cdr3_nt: TGCAGCGTTGAAGTTAGGGGTGGGACTGGAAGATCCTACAATGAGCAGTTCTTC
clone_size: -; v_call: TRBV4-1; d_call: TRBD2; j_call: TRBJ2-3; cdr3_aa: CASSQIAGVVDTQYF; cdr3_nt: TGCGCCAGCAGCCAAATAGCGGGAGTCGTAGATACGCAGTATTTT
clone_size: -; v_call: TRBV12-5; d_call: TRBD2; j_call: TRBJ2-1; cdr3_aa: CASGLGLAGVANEQFF; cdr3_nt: TGTGCTAGTGGTTTGGGACTAGCGGGAGTAGCAAATGAGCAGTTCTTC
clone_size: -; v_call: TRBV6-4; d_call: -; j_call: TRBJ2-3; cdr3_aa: CAISQNYGDTQYF; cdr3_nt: TGTGCCATCAGTCAGAATTACGGAGATACGCAGTATTTT
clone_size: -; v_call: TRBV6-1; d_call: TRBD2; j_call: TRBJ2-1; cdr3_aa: CASREGGPNNEQFF; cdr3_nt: TGTGCCAGCAGGGAGGGAGGGCCCAACAATGAGCAGTTCTTC
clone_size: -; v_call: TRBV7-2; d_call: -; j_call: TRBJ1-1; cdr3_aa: CASSTALGLNTEAFF; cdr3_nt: TGTGCCAGCAGCACCGCTTTGGGTCTGAACACTGAAGCTTTCTTT
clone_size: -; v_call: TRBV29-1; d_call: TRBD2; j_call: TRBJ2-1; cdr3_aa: CSVEGGSGRASYNEQFF; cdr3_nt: TGCAGCGTTGAAGGCGGTAGCGGGAGGGCCTCCTACAATGAGCAGTTCTTC
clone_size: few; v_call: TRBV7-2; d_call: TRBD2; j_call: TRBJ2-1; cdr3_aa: CASSLRGGRAYMDEQFF; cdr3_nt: TGTGCCAGCAGCTTAAGAGGCGGGAGGGCCTACATGGATGAGCAGTTCTTC
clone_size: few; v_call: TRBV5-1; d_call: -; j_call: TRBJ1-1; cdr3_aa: CASSLDGQLNTEAFF; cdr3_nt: TGCGCCAGCAGCTTAGACGGACAACTGAACACTGAAGCTTTCTTT
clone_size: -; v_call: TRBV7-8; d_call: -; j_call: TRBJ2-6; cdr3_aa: CASSPHRSLNSGANVLTF; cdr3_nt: TGTGCCAGCAGCCCTCACAGGTCTCTTAACTCTGGGGCCAACGTCCTGACTTTC
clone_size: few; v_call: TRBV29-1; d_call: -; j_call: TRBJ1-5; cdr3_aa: CSVGGGDRPQHF; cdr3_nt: TGCAGCGTTGGGGGTGGAGATCGACCCCAGCATTTT
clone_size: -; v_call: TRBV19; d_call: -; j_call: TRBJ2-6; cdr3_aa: CASSISGAGANVLTF; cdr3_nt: TGTGCCAGTAGTATTTCAGGGGCTGGGGCCAACGTCCTGACTTTC
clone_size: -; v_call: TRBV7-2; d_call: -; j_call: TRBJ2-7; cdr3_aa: CASTTTMGLPANEQYF; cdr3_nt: TGTGCCAGCACGACTACAATGGGACTCCCCGCGAACGAGCAGTACTTC
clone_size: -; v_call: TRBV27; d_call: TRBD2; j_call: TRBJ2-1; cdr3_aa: CASSPGTTGGNEQFF; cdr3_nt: TGTGCCAGCAGTCCTGGGACTACGGGAGGCAATGAGCAGTTCTTC
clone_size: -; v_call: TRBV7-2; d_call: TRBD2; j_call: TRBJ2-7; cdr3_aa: CASSPQRELNEQYF; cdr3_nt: TGTGCCAGCAGCCCCCAGCGGGAGCTTAACGAGCAGTACTTC
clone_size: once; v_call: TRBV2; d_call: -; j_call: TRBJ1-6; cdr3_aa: CASSDEGSPLHF; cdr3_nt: TGTGCCAGCAGTGATGAAGGTTCACCCCTCCACTTT
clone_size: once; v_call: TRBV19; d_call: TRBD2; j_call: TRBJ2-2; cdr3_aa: CASSVTSGRVGTGELFF; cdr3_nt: TGTGCCAGTAGTGTGACTAGCGGGAGGGTGGGCACCGGGGAGCTGTTTTTT
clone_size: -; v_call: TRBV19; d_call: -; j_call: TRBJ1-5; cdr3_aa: CASRGLGGLISNQPQHF; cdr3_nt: TGTGCCAGTAGGGGGCTGGGGGGCCTGATTAGCAATCAGCCCCAGCATTTT
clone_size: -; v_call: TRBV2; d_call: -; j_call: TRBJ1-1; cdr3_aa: CASSSFRVNTEAFF; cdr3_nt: TGTGCCAGCAGTTCCTTCCGGGTGAACACTGAAGCTTTCTTT
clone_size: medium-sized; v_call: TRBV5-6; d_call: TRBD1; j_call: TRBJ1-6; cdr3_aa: CASSWGQGNSPLHF; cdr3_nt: TGTGCCAGCAGCTGGGGACAGGGGAATTCACCCCTCCACTTT
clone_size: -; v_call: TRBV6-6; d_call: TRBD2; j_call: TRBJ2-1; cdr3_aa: CASRSGLAIYNEQFF; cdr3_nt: TGTGCCAGCAGGTCGGGACTAGCGATATACAATGAGCAGTTCTTC
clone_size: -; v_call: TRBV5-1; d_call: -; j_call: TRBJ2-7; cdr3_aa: CASSPAYDPASPISVQYF; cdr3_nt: TGCGCCAGCAGCCCTGCATACGACCCGGCTAGCCCGATCTCGGTGCAGTACTTC
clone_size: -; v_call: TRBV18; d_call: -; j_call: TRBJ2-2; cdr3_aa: CASSPGNTGELFF; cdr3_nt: TGTGCCAGCTCACCAGGGAACACCGGGGAGCTGTTTTTT
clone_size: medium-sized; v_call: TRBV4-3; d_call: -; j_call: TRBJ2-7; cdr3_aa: CASSQDLPYEQYF; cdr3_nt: TGCGCCAGCAGCCAAGATCTTCCCTACGAGCAGTACTTC
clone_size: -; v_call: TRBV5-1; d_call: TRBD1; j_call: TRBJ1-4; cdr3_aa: CASSFTGGWEKLFF; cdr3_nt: TGCGCCAGCAGCTTTACAGGGGGATGGGAAAAACTGTTTTTT
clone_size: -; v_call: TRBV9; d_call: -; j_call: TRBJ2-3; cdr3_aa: CASSVGAGGTDTQYF; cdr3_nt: TGTGCCAGCAGCGTAGGGGCAGGGGGCACAGATACGCAGTATTTT
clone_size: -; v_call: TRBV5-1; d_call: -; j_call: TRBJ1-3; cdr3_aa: CASSPYSLSSGNTIYF; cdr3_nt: TGCGCCAGCAGCCCCTACAGCCTAAGCTCTGGAAACACCATATATTTT
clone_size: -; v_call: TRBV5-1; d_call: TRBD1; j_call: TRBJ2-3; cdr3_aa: CASRPLTGQGAFTDTQYF; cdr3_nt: TGCGCCAGCAGACCCCTAACGGGACAGGGGGCTTTCACAGATACGCAGTATTTT
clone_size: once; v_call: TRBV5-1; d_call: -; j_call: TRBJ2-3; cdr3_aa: CASSPGPSTDTQYF; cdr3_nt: TGCGCCAGCAGCCCGGGACCAAGCACAGATACGCAGTATTTT
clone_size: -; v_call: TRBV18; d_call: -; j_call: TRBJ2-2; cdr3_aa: CASSLRESTTGELFF; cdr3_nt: TGTGCCAGCTCCCTCCGGGAGAGTACGACCGGGGAGCTGTTTTTT
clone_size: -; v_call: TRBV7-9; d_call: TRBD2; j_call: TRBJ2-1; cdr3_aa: CASSPPAGGLKYNEQFF; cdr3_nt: TGTGCCAGCAGCCCGCCAGCGGGAGGACTAAAGTACAATGAGCAGTTCTTC
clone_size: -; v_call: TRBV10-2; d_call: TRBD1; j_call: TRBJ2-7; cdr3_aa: CASSESTGTGRYEQYF; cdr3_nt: TGCGCCAGCAGTGAGTCAACCGGGACAGGCCGATACGAGCAGTACTTC
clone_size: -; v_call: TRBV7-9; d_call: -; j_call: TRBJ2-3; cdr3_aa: CASSLGLAGGTDTQYF; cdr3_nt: TGTGCCAGCAGCTTAGGGCTCGCAGGGGGGACAGATACGCAGTATTTT
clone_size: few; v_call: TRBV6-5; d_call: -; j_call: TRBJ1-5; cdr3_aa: CASSYGQGRLHF; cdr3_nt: TGTGCCAGCAGTTATGGGCAGGGGAGACTCCATTTT